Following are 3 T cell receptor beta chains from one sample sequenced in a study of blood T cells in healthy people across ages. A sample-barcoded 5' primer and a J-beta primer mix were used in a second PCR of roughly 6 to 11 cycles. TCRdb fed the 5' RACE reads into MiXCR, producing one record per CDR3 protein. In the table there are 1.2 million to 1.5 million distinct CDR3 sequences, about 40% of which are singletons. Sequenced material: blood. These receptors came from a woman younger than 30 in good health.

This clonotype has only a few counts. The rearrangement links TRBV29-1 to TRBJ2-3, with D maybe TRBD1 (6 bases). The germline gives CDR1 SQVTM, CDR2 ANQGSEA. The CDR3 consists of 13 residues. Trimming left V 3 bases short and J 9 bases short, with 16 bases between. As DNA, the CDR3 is TGCAGCGTTGAGCCCCAAGAGGGGGTAACGCAGTATTTT. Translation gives CSVEPQEGVTQYF.

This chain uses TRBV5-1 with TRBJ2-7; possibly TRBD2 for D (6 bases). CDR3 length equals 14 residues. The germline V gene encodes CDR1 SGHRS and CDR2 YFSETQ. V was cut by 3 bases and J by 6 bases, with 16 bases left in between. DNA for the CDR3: TGCGCCAGCAGCTGGGAGGCTGAAGGGGTCGAGCAGTACTTC. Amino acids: CASSWEAEGVEQYF.

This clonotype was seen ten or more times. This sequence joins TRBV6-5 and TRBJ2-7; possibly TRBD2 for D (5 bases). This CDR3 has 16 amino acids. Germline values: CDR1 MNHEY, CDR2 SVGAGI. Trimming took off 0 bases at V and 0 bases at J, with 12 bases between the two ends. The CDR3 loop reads CASSYSPADDSYEQYF. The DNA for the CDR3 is TGTGCCAGCAGTTACTCGCCAGCGGATGACTCCTACGAGCAGTACTTC.